Below, 16 T cell receptor beta chains from the same sample are listed, as sequenced in a study of T cells after yellow fever vaccination. TCRdb fed the 5' RACE reads into MiXCR, producing one record per CDR3 protein. The table shows roughly 150,000 distinct CDR3 sequences, with about 7.7% occurring only once. Sequenced here: CD4+ T cells sorted from PBMCs, sampled 5 days after the yellow fever booster vaccination. These receptors originate from a man aged 25 to 40 who received the YFV17D yellow fever vaccine.

This clonotype has a count of ten or more. The CDR3 DNA reads TGCAGTGTTGAGAAGACCGGGATCGGCTACGAGCAGTACTTC. Translating gives CSVEKTGIGYEQYF. The chain has TRBV20-1 and TRBJ2-7; D is perhaps TRBD2 (5 bases). The V gene's germline CDR1 is DFQATT and CDR2 SNEGSKA (reference sequence). The V gene lost 7 bases and the J gene lost 3 bases, with 19 bases spanning the gap. The CDR3 runs 14 residues.

This clonotype was picked up many times. The rearrangement uses TRBV20-1 and TRBJ2-3, with 10 positions matching TRBD2. The length of the CDR3 is 15 residues. V lost 6 bases and J lost 5; bases outside the gene matches: 11. CDR1 is DFQATT, CDR2 SNEGSKA, per germline (reference sequence). DNA for the CDR3: TGCAGTGCCCTCGAACGGCTAGCGGGAGAAGATACGCAGTATTTT. Translating gives CSALERLAGEDTQYF.

For this clonotype: A much bigger clone sits one base away, suggesting this may be a read error. The chain recombines TRBV15 with TRBJ2-3; D not certain. The CDR3 is made up of 15 amino acids. V was clipped by 1 base and J by 1 base, with 9 bases between them. Germline CDR1 reads LNHNV; CDR2 reads YYDKDF (reference sequence). In DNA, the CDR3 is TGTGCCACCAGCAGAGGCTACAGCCGCACAGATACGCAGTATTTT. It is translated as CATSRGYSRTDTQYF.

This clonotype appeared a few times. This chain links TRBV20-1 with TRBJ2-5, with a weak D call TRBD2 (5 bases). Germline V gene sequence: CDR1 DFQATT, CDR2 SNEGSKA (reference sequence). Trimming removed 3 bases at V and 2 bases at J, with 10 bases between. The CDR3 is 13 amino acids. The CDR3 here is CSASGVRQETQYF. CDR3 in DNA: TGCAGTGCTAGCGGGGTACGACAAGAGACCCAGTACTTC.

As concerns this clonotype: Since a much larger clone is just one base distant, this may be a read error. The rearrangement links TRBV10-2 to TRBJ2-1; TRBD2 matches at 9 bases. The ends lost 3 bases at V and 6 bases at J; junction bases unmatched: 12. Looked up from germline, CDR1 is WSHSY and CDR2 is SAAADI. CDR3 length: 17 amino acids. CDR3 sequence reads: CASSDPLGAGGANEQFF. The CDR3 DNA is TGCGCCAGCAGTGACCCTTTGGGAGCGGGAGGTGCCAATGAGCAGTTCTTC.

This clonotype was seen at least ten times. The chain combines TRBV5-5 with TRBJ2-7; 7 bases agree with TRBD1. Per germline, CDR1 SGHKS and CDR2 YYEKEE (reference sequence). Losses at the gene ends were 0 bases for V and 1 base for J; bases not matched to a gene: 10. The CDR3 covers 17 residues. In DNA, the CDR3 is TGTGCCAGCAGCTTGGGTAATCCCAGGGGGAATTCCTACGAGCAGTACTTC. Amino acid sequence: CASSLGNPRGNSYEQYF.

This clonotype was recorded at least ten times. The genes are TRBV28 and TRBJ2-5; D perhaps matches TRBD2 (6 bases). The CDR3 sequence is 14 residues long. Trimming took off 1 base at V and 4 bases at J, with 10 bases between the two ends. Germline V gene lookup returns CDR1 MDHEN and CDR2 SYDVKM. DNA of the CDR3: TGTGCCAGCAGTTTATTAGAGGAGGGAGAGACCCAGTACTTC. Translation: CASSLLEEGETQYF.

This clonotype was detected ten times or more. The chain links TRBV5-1 to TRBJ2-7; the D gene is possibly TRBD1 (6 bases). In germline, CDR1 is SGHRS, CDR2 YFSETQ. Trimming took off 5 bases at V and 2 bases at J, with 14 bases between the two ends. The CDR3 runs 14 residues. CDR3 nucleotides: TGCGCCAGCAGATTCGGGACAATTACCTACGAGCAGTACTTC. The encoded protein is CASRFGTITYEQYF.

This clonotype was recorded a few times. The chain links TRBV5-5 to TRBJ2-5; 9 nucleotides align to TRBD1. The CDR3 is made up of 14 amino acids. V was pared by 2 bases and J by 6 bases, with 5 bases of the junction left unmatched. Germline CDR1 reads SGHKS; CDR2 reads YYEKEE (reference sequence). The CDR3 DNA reads as TGTGCCAGCAGCTTCAGACAGGGGGGGAAGACCCAGTACTTC. Its protein product is CASSFRQGGKTQYF.

This clonotype appeared many times. This chain links TRBV6-2 or TRBV6-3 with TRBJ2-7, with 11 bases aligning to TRBD2. Germline lookup yields CDR1 MNHEY and CDR2 SVGEGT. The CDR3 runs 14 residues. V lost 5 bases, J lost 9 bases, and 9 bases stayed unmatched. CDR3 loop: CASSAPTSGTLQYF. Written as DNA, the CDR3 is TGTGCCAGCAGTGCCCCGACTAGCGGGACTTTGCAGTACTTC.

This rearrangement joins TRBV5-1 to TRBJ2-1, with TRBD2 identical over 12 bases. This CDR3 is built from 19 residues. J was trimmed by 0 bases and V by 4 bases; bases with no gene match: 11. Germline V gene data show CDR1 as SGHRS and CDR2 as YFSETQ. CDR3 DNA: TGCGCCAGCAGCGTAGGACTAGCGGGAATCACCGCCTCCTACAATGAGCAGTTCTTC. This gives the protein CASSVGLAGITASYNEQFF.

The sample holds many counts of this clonotype. The genes are TRBV7-2 and TRBJ2-7; TRBD2 agrees at 10 bases. The germline V gene encodes CDR1 SGHTA and CDR2 FQGNSA. V lost 5 bases and J lost 8; bases outside the gene matches: 6. The CDR3 is made up of 13 amino acids. The CDR3 sequence: CASSPRTSGKQYF. Written as DNA, the CDR3 is TGTGCCAGCAGCCCGAGGACTAGCGGAAAGCAGTACTTC.

The J gene is TRBJ2-5, the V gene TRBV29-1; possibly TRBD1 or TRBD2 for D (6 bases each). Between the trimmed V and J ends, which lost 4 bases and 1 base, there was a span of 13 bases. The CDR3 extends over 14 amino acids. Germline V gene sequence: CDR1 SQVTM, CDR2 ANQGSEA. The CDR3 region is CSVAPRGGQETQYF. The CDR3 DNA is TGCAGCGTTGCCCCCAGGGGAGGCCAAGAGACCCAGTACTTC.

This clonotype was seen more than once but under ten times. V and J are TRBV29-1 and TRBJ2-1, with no clear D. The germline V gene has CDR1 SQVTM and CDR2 ANQGSEA. The CDR3 has 12 residues. V lost 6 bases to trimming and J lost 4 bases, with 10 bases between them. CDR3: CSVDVRYNEQFF. The CDR3 DNA follows: TGCAGCGTGGACGTACGATACAATGAGCAGTTCTTC.

This clonotype came up many times. The chain carries TRBV28 and TRBJ2-1; TRBD2 matches at 8 bases. The CDR3 sequence is 15 residues long. Germline lookup yields CDR1 MDHEN and CDR2 SYDVKM. The V gene end was trimmed by 5 bases and the J gene end by 5 bases; junction bases not matched to a gene: 8. The CDR3 DNA reads TGTGCCAGCAGTACCGCGGGAGGTATCAACAATGAGCAGTTCTTC. Residues: CASSTAGGINNEQFF.

This clonotype was counted at least ten times. The genes are TRBV3-1 and TRBJ2-2; TRBD1 aligns across 8 bases. This CDR3 comprises 15 residues. J lost 5 bases, V lost 3 bases, and 5 bases had no gene match. Germline CDR1 LGHDT, CDR2 YNNKEL (reference sequence). The CDR3 sequence is CASSHWDRKTGELFF. CDR3 DNA: TGTGCCAGCAGCCATTGGGACAGGAAGACCGGGGAGCTGTTTTTT. Full variable domain (rest looked up from reference TRBV3-1 and TRBJ2-2): DTAVSQTPKYLVTQMGNDKSIKCEQNLGHDTMYWYKQDSKKFLKIMFSYNNKELIINETVPNRFSPKSPDKAHLNLHINSLELGDSAVYFCASSHWDRKTGELFFGEGSRLTVL.